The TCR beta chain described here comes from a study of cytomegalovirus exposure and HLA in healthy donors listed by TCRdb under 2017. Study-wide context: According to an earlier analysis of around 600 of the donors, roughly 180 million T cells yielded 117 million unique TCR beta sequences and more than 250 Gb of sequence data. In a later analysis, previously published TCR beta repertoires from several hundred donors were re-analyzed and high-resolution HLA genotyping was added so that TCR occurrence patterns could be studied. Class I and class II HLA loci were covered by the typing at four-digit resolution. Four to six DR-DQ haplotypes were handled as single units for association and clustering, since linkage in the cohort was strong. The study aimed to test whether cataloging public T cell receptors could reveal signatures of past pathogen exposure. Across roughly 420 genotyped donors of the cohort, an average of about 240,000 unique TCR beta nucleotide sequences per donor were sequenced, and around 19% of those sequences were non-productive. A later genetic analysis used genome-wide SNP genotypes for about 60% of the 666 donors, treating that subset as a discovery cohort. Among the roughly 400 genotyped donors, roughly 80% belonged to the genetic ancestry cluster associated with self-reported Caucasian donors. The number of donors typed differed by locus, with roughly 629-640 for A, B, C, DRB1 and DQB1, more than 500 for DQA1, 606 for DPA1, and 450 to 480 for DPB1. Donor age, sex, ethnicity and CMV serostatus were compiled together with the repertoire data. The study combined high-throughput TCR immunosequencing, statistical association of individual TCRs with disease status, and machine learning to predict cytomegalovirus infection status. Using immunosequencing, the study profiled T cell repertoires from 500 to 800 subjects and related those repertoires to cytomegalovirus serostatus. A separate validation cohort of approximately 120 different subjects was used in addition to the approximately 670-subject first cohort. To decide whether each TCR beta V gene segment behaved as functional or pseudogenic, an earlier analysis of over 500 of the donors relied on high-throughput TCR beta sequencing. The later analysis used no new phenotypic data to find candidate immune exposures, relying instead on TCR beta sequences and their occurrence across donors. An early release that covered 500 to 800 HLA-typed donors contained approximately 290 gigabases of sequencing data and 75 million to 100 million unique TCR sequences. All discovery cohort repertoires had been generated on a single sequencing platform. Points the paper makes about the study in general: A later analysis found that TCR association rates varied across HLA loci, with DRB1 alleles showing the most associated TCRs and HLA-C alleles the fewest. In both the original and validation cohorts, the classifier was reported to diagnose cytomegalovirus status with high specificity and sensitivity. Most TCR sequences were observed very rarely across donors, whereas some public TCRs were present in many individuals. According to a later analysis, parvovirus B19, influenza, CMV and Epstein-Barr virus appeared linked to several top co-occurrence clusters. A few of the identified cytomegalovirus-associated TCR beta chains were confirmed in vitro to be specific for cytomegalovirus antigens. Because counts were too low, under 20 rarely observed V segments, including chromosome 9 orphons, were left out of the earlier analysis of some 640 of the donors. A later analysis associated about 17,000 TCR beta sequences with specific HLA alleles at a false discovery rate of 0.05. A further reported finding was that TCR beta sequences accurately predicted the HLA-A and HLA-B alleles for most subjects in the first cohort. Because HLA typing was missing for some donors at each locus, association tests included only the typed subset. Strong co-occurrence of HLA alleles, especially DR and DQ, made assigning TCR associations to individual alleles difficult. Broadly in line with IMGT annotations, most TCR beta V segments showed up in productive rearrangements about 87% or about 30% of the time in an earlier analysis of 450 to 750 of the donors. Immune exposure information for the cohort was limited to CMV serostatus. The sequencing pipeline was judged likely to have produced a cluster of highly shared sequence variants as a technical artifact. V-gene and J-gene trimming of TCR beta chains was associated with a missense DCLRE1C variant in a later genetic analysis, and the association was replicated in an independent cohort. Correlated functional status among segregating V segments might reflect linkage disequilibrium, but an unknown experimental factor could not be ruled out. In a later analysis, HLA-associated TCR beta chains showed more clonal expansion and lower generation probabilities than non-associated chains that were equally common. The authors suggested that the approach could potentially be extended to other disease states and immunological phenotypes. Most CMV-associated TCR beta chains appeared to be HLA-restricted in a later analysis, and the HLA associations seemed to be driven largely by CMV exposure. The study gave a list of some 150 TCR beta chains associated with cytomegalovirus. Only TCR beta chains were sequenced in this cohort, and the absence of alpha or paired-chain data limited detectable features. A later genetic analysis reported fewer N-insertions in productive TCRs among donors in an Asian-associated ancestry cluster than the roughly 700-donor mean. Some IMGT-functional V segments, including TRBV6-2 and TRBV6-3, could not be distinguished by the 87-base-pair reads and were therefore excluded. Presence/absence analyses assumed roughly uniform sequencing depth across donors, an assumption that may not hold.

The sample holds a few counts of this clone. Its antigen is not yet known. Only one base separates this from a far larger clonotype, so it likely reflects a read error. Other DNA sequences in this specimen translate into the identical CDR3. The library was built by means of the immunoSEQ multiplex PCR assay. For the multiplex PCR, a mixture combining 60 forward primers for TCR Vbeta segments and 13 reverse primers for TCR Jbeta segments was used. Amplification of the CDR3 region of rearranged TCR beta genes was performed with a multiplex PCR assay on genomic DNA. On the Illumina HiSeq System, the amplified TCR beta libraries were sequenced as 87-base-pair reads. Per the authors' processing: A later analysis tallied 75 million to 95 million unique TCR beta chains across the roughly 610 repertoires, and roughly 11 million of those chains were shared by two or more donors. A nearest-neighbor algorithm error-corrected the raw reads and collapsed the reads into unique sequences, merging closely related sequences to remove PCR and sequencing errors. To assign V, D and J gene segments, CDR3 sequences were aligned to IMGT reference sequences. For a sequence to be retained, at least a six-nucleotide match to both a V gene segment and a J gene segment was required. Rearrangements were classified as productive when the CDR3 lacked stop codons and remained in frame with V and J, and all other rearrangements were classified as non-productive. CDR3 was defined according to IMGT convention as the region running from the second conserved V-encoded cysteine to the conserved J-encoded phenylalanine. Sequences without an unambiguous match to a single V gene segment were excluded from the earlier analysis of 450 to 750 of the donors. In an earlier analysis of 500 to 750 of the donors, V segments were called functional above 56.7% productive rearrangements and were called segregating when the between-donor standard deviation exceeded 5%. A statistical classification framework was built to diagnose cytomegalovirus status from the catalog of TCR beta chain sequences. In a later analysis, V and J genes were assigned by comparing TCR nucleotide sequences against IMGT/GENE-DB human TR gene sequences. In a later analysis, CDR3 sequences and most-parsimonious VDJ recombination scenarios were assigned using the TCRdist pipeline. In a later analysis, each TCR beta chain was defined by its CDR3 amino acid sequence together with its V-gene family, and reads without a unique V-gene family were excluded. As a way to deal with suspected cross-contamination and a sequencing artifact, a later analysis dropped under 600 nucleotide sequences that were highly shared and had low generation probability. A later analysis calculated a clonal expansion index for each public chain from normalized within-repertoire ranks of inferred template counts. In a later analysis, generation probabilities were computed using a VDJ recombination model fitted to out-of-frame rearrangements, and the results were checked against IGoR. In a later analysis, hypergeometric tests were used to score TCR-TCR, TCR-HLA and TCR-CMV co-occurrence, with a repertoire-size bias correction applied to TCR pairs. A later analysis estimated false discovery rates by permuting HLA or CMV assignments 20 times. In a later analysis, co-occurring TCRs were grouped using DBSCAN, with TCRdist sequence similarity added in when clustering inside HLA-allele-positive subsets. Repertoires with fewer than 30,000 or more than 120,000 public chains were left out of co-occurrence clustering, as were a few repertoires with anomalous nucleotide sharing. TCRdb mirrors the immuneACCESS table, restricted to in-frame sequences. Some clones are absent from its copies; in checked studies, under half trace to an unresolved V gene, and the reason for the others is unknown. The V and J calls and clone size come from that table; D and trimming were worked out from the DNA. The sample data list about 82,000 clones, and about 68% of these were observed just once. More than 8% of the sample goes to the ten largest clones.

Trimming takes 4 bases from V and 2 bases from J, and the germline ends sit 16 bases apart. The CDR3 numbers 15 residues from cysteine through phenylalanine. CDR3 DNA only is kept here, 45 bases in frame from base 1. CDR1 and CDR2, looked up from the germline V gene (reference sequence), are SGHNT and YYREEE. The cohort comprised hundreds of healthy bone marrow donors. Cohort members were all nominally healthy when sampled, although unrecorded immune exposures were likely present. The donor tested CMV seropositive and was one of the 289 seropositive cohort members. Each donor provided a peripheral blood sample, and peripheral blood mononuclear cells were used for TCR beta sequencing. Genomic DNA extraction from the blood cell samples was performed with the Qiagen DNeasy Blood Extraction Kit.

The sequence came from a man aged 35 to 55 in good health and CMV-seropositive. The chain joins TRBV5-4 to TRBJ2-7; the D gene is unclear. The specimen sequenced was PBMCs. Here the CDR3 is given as CASSQDRSGTYEQYF. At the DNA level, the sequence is TGTGCCAGCAGCCAAGATCGCAGTGGTACCTACGAGCAGTACTTC.